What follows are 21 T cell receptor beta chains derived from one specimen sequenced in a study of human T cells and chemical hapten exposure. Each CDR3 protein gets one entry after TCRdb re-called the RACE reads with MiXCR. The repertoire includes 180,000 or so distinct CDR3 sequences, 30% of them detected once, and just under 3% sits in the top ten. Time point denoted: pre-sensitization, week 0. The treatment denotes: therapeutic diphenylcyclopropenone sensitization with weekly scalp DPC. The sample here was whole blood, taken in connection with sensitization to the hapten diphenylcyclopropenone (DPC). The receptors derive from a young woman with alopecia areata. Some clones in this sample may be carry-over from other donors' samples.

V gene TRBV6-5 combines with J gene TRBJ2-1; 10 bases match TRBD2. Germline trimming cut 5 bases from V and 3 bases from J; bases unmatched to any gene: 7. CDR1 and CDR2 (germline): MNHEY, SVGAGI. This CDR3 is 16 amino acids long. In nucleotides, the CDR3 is TGTGCCAGCAGTCCTCTAATAGCGGGAGGCTACAATGAGCAGTTCTTC. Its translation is CASSPLIAGGYNEQFF.

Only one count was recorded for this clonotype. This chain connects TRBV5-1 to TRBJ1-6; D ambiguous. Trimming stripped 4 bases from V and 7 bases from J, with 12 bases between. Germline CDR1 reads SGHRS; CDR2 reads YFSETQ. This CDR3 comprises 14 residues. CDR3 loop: CASSRPGQNSPLHF. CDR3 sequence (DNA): TGCGCCAGCAGCAGGCCCGGCCAGAATTCACCCCTCCACTTT.

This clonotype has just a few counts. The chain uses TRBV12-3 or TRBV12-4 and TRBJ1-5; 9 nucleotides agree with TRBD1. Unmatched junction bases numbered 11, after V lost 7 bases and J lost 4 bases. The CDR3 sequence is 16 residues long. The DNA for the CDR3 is TGTGCCAGCACCCTACTCGGGACAGGGCCTAATCAGCCCCAGCATTTT. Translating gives CASTLLGTGPNQPQHF.

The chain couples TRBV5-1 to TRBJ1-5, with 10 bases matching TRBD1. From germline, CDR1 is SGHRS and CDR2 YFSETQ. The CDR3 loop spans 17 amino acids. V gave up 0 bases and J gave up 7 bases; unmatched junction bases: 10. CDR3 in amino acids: CASSLGLAGQGPQPQHF. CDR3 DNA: TGCGCCAGCAGCTTGGGACTCGCGGGACAGGGGCCCCAGCCCCAGCATTTT.

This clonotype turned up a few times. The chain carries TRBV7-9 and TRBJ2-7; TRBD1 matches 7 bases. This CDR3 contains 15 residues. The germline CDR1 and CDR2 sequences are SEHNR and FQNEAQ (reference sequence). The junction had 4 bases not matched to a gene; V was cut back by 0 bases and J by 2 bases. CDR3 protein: CASSLAGTAAYEQYF. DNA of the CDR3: TGTGCCAGCAGCTTAGCCGGGACAGCTGCCTACGAGCAGTACTTC.

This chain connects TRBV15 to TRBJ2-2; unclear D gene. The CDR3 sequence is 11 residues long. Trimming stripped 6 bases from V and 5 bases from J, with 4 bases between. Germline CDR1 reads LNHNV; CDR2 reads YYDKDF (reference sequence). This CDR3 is CATRATGELFF. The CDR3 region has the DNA TGTGCCACCAGGGCTACCGGGGAGCTGTTTTTT.

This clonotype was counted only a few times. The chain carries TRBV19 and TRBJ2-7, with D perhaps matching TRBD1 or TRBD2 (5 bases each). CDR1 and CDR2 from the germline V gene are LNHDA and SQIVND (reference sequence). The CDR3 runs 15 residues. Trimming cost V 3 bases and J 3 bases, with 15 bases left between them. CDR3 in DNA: TGTGCCAGTAGTATTAGTCTGGGGACCATCTACGAGCAGTACTTC. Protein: CASSISLGTIYEQYF.

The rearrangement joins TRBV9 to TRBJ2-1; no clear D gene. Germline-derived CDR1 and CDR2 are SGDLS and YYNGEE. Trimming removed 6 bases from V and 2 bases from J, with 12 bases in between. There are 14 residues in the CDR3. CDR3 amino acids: CASTKVLAYNEQFF. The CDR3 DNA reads TGTGCCAGCACGAAGGTATTGGCCTACAATGAGCAGTTCTTC.

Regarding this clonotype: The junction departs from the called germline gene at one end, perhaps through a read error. The CDR3 bases are TGTGCCATCAGTGAGTCCTTTGAAGCTTCCTTT. This codes for CAISESFEASF. The V call is TRBV10-3, the J call TRBJ1-1; unclear D gene. This CDR3 region has 11 residues. Germline lookup yields CDR1 ENHRY and CDR2 SYGVKD.

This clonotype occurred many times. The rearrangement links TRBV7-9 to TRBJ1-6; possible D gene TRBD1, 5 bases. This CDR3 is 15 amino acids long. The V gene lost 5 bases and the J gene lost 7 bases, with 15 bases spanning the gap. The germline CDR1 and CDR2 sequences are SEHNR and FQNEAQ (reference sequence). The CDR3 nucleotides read TGTGCCAGCAGCCCAGTAGGGGAGGCAAATTCACCCCTCCACTTT. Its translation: CASSPVGEANSPLHF.

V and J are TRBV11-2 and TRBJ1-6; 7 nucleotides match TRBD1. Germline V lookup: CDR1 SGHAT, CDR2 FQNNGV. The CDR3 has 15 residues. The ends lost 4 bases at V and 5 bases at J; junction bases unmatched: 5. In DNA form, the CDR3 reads TGTGCCAGCAGCTCGAGACAGGGACATAATTCACCCCTCCACTTT. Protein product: CASSSRQGHNSPLHF.

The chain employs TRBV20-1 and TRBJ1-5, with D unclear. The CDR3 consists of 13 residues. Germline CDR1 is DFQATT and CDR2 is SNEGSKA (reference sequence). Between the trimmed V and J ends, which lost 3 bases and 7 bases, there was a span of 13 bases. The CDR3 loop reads CSASLGVGQPQHF. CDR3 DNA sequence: TGCAGTGCTAGTCTCGGGGTAGGACAGCCCCAGCATTTT.

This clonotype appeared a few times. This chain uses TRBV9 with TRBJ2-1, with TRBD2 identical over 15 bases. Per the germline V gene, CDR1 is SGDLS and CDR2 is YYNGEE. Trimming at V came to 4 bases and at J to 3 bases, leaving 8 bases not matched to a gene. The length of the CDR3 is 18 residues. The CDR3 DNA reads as TGTGCCAGCAGCCCCCGGACTAGCGGGGGGGCTAACTACAATGAGCAGTTCTTC. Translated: CASSPRTSGGANYNEQFF.

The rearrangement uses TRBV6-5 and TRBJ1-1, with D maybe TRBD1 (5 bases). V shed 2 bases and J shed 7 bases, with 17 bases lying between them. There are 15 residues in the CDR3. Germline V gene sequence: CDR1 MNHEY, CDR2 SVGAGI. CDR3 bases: TGTGCCAGCAGTTACCGACCCCTTGGGGCAAATGAAGCTTTCTTT. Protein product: CASSYRPLGANEAFF.

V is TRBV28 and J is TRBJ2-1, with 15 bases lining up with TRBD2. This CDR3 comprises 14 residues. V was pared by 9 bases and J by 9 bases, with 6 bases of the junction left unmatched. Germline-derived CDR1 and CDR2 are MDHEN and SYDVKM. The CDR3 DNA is TGTGCCAGTAAGGGACTAGCGGGGGGTGCTGAGCAGTTCTTC. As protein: CASKGLAGGAEQFF. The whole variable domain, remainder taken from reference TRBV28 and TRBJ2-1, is DVKVTQSSRYLVKRTGEKVFLECVQDMDHENMFWYRQDPGLGLRLIYFSYDVKMKEKGDIPEGYSVSREKKERFSLILESASTNQTSMYLCASKGLAGGAEQFFGPGTRLTVL.

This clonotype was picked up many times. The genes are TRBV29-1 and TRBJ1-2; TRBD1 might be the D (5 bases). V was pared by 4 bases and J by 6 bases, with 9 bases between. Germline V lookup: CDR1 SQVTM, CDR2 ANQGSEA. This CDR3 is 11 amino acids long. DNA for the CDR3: TGCAGCGTTGGGACACCGAATGGCTACACCTTC. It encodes CSVGTPNGYTF.

CDR3 in amino acids: CASRLTGFYEQYF. CDR3 nucleotides: TGTGCCAGCAGACTAACAGGGTTCTACGAGCAGTACTTC. The genes are TRBV3-1 and TRBJ2-7; maybe TRBD1 (6 bases). The CDR3 contains 13 residues. V lost 6 bases to trimming and J lost 3 bases, with 12 bases between them. Per germline, CDR1 LGHDT and CDR2 YNNKEL (reference sequence).

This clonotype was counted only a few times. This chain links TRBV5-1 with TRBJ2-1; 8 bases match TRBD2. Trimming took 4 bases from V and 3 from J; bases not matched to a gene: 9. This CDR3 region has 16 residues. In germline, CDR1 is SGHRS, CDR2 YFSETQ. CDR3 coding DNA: TGCGCCAGCAGCCTGCGGGTGGCGGGGGGCTACAATGAGCAGTTCTTC. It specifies CASSLRVAGGYNEQFF.

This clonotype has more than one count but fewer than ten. CDR3 sequence reads: CASSFKARDTGELFF. CDR3 nucleotide sequence: TGCGCCAGCAGCTTCAAGGCCAGGGACACCGGGGAGCTGTTTTTT. The genes are TRBV5-1 and TRBJ2-2, with D tentatively TRBD1 (5 bases). This CDR3 has 15 amino acids. V lost 2 bases to trimming and J lost 3 bases, with 11 bases between them. The V gene's germline CDR1 is SGHRS and CDR2 YFSETQ.

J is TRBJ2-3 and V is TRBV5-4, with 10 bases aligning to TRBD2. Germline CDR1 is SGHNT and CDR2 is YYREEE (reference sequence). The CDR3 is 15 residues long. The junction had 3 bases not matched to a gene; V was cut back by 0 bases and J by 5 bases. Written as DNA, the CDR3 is TGTGCCAGCAGCTTGGTTTTAGCGGGAGGAGATACGCAGTATTTT. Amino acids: CASSLVLAGGDTQYF.

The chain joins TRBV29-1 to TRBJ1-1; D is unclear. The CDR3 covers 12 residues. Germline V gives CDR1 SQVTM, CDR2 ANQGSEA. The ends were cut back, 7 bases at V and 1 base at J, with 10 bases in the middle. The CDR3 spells CSGEKGNTEAFF. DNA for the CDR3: TGCAGCGGAGAAAAGGGGAACACTGAAGCTTTCTTT.